This T cell receptor (beta chain) was sequenced for a study of regulatory T cells. Germline CDR1 reads SGHAT; CDR2 reads FQNNGV. Deletions cut 5 bases from V and 6 bases from J, with 11 bases between. The CDR3 has 12 amino acids. Whole-study results and caveats: Unique productive TRB reads were about tenfold lower in patient Treg samples than controls. CD3G-deficient patients' regulatory T cells showed reduced Shannon diversity versus autologous conventional CD4+ and control regulatory cells.

The PCR used 52 TRBV and 13 TRBJ primers. TCRdb's copy holds only in-frame clones and misses some; the assay was immunoSEQ multiplex PCR. The table shows roughly 1,100 clones, with approximately 90% occurring only once. At testing, patients were 2 to 39 years old, with reduced naive and increased memory T-cell proportions. Regulatory (CD25-high CD127-low) and conventional (CD25-low CD127-high) CD4+ T cells were sorted separately. With regard to this clone: The antigen is not known.

Sequencing was carried out using CD4+ Tregs sorted from blood. The clonotype was recovered from a person aged 25-39 years with CD3G deficiency. The chain combines TRBV11-2 with TRBJ2-7; the D gene is possibly TRBD2 (5 bases). CDR3 residues: CASSPRGSEQYF. The CDR3 coding sequence is TGTGCCAGCAGCCCCCGGGGAAGCGAGCAGTACTTC.